The 3 T cell receptor beta chains listed next were all sequenced from one sample in a study of graft-versus-host responses after intestinal transplantation. Libraries were prepared by immunoSEQ multiplex PCR; TCRdb keeps only in-frame clonotypes and omits some of them. The repertoire consists of around 50,000 clones, with 85% to 90% occurring once and the leading ten covering 1.5% to 2%. The sequences come from PBMCs, collected 26 days after transplant. These receptors originate from a human patient who received an intestinal transplant, so some T cells may come from the graft donor.

This rearrangement joins TRBV28 to TRBJ1-2; D possibly corresponds to TRBD1 (6 bases). Germline V lookup: CDR1 MDHEN, CDR2 SYDVKM. Trimming took off 11 bases at V and 7 bases at J, with 14 bases between the two ends. This CDR3 has 11 amino acids. The CDR3 region is CAGEGGTGYTF. The CDR3 DNA follows: TGTGCCGGGGAGGGGGGAACTGGCTACACCTTC.

This clone has a single count. This chain links TRBV9 with TRBJ2-7; TRBD2 matches 9 bases. The junction had 7 bases not matched to a gene; V was cut back by 0 bases and J by 3 bases. Germline V gene data show CDR1 as SGDLS and CDR2 as YYNGEE. There are 16 residues in the CDR3. Written as DNA, the CDR3 is TGTGCCAGCAGCGTAGAGGCGGGGGGGCCTAGCTACGAGCAGTACTTC. This encodes CASSVEAGGPSYEQYF.

CDR3 sequence reads: CASSLSSASRGEQFF. The CDR3, as DNA: TGTGCCAGCAGTTTATCCTCCGCTAGCAGAGGTGAGCAGTTCTTC. The chain carries TRBV27 and TRBJ2-1; D possibly corresponds to TRBD2 (5 bases). This CDR3 region has 15 residues. Trimming took off 0 bases at V and 9 bases at J, with 15 bases between the two ends. From germline, CDR1 is MNHEY and CDR2 SMNVEV (reference sequence).